Listed below are T cell receptor beta chains from one sample, sequenced in a study of PD-1 blockade in classical Hodgkin lymphoma. Sequenced by immunoSEQ multiplex PCR; TCRdb stores in-frame clones only, minus some. The table includes over 9,000 clones, approximately 72% detected once. Sequencing was performed on peripheral blood mononuclear cells (PBMCs), taken at baseline. The receptors here all came from a human donor with classical Hodgkin lymphoma. Each CDR3 is given without its conserved first and last residue. Fields, in order: clone size, V gene, CDR3 protein. The size of a clone is reported for some rows only, either as once, few or many, or as a class for expanded clones.

clone_size: .
v_call: TRBV19
cdr3_aa: ASMTGWTGELF

clone_size: few
v_call: TRBV5-4
cdr3_aa: ASSQLEWETQY

clone_size: .
v_call: TRBV5-1
cdr3_aa: ASSHRGHNTDTQY

clone_size: .
v_call: TRBV5-1
cdr3_aa: ASSFYGGVEETQY

clone_size: .
v_call: TRBV29-1
cdr3_aa: SVVTGSGNTIY

clone_size: .
v_call: TRBV28
cdr3_aa: ASNLDLNYGYT

clone_size: .
v_call: TRBV28
cdr3_aa: ASSSPWGGSETQY

clone_size: .
v_call: TRBV7-9
cdr3_aa: ASSYVLGSANTGELF

clone_size: .
v_call: TRBV28
cdr3_aa: ASSLTPNQPQH

clone_size: .
v_call: TRBV5-1
cdr3_aa: ASSRSTYEQY

clone_size: .
v_call: TRBV6-5
cdr3_aa: ASSAPIADTQY

clone_size: .
v_call: TRBV7-2
cdr3_aa: ASSLKVLQETQY

clone_size: .
v_call: TRBV21-1
cdr3_aa: ASSKAYSLLCKNIQY

clone_size: .
v_call: TRBV9
cdr3_aa: ASRSYTDTQY

clone_size: .
v_call: TRBV11-2
cdr3_aa: ASSRGQLNEKLF

clone_size: few
v_call: TRBV7-9
cdr3_aa: ASSRSSADTQY

clone_size: once
v_call: TRBV27
cdr3_aa: ASSLGQSGGYT

clone_size: .
v_call: TRBV5-4
cdr3_aa: ASSLKTGGQAADTQY

clone_size: .
v_call: TRBV4-2
cdr3_aa: ASSPRAGNTGELF

clone_size: few
v_call: TRBV2
cdr3_aa: ASRSDPNTEAF

clone_size: .
v_call: TRBV5-6
cdr3_aa: ASKERVNMNTEAF

clone_size: .
v_call: TRBV5-4
cdr3_aa: ASSLGAADQETQY

clone_size: .
v_call: TRBV27
cdr3_aa: ASCGLGEAF

clone_size: .
v_call: TRBV7-2
cdr3_aa: ASSLSAGGPSTDTQY

clone_size: .
v_call: TRBV7-2
cdr3_aa: ASSVRQGALGYT

clone_size: .
v_call: TRBV21-1
cdr3_aa: ASILRGGNTEAF

clone_size: .
v_call: TRBV15
cdr3_aa: ATSTSNYGYT

clone_size: few
v_call: TRBV5-1
cdr3_aa: ASSSTGPVQY